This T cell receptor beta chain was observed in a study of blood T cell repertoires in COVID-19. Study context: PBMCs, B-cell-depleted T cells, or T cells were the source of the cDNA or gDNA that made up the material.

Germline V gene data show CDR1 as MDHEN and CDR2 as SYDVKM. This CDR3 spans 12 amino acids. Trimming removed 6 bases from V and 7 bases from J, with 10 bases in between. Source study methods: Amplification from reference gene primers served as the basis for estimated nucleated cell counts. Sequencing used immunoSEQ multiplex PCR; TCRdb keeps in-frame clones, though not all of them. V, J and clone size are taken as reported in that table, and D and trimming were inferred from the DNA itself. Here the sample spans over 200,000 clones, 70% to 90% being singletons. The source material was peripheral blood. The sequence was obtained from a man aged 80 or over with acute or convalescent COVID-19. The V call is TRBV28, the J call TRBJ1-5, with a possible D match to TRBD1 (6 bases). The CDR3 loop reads CASRDRGQPQHF. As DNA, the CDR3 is TGTGCCAGCAGGGACAGAGGCCAGCCCCAGCATTTT. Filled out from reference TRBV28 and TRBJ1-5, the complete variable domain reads DVKVTQSSRYLVKRTGEKVFLECVQDMDHENMFWYRQDPGLGLRLIYFSYDVKMKEKGDIPEGYSVSREKKERFSLILESASTNQTSMYLCASRDRGQPQHFGDGTRLSIL.